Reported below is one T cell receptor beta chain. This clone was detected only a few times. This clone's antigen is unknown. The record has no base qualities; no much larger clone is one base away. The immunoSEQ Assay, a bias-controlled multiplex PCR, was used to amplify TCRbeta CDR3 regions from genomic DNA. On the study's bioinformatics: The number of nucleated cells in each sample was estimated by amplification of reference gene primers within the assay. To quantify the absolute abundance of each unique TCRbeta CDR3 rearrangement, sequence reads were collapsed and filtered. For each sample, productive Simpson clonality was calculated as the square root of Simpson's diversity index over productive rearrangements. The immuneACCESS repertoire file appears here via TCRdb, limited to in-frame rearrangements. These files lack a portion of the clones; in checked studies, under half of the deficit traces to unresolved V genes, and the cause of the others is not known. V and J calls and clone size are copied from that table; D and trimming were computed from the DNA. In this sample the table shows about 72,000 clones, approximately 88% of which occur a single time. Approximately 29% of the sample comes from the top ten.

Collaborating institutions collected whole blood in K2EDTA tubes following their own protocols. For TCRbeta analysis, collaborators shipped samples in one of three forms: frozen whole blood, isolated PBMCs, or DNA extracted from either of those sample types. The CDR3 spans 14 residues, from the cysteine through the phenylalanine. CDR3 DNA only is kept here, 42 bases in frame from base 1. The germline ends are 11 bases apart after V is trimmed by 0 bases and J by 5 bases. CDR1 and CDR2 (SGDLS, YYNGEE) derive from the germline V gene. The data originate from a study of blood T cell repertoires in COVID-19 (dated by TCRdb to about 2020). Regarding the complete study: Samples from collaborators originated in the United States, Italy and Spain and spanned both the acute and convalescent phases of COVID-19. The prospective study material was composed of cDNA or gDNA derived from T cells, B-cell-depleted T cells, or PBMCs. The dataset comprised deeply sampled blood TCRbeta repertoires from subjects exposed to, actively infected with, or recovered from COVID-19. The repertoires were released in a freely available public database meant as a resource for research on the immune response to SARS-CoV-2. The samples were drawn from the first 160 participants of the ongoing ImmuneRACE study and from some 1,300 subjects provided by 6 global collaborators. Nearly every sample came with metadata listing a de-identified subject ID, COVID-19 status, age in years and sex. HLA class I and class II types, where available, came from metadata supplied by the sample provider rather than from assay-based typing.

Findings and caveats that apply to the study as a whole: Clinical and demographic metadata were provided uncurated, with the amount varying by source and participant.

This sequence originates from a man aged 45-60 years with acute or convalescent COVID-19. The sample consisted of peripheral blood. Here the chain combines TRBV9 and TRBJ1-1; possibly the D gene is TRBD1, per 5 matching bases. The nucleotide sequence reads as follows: TGTGCCAGCAGCGTAGGGCAGGGAAGGACTGAAGCTTTCTTT. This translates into CASSVGQGRTEAFF.